This TCR beta chain was documented in a study of cytomegalovirus exposure and HLA in healthy donors. Across the whole study: About 84% of a few hundred genotyped donors fell in the Caucasian-associated ancestry cluster. Points from the study as a whole: TCR beta sequences reportedly predicted most subjects' HLA-A and HLA-B alleles accurately. Generally TCR sequences proved uncommon, though certain public TCRs appeared in numerous donors. Some 17,000 TCR beta sequences were associated with HLA alleles at 0.05 false discovery rate in a later analysis.

V was trimmed by 0 bases and J by 0 bases, leaving 3 bases between them. CDR3 length: 14 amino acids. Germline V gene lookup returns CDR1 MNHNS and CDR2 SASEGT. In the PCR, 60 Vbeta and 13 Jbeta primers were used. TCRdb's copy holds only in-frame clones and misses some; the assay was immunoSEQ multiplex PCR. The table has about 120,000 clones, approximately 84% seen once. Of note for this clone: As yet, its antigen is unknown.

V is TRBV6-1 and J is TRBJ1-5; the D is unclear. The clonotype originates from a man between 40 and 49 years old in good health and CMV-seronegative. The specimen sequenced was PBMCs. In DNA, the CDR3 is TGTGCCAGCAGTGAAGCGTATAGCAATCAGCCCCAGCATTTT. Translation: CASSEAYSNQPQHF.